The clone carrying this T cell receptor (beta chain) was detected many times. Its antigen is not identified. Regions amplified from RNA transcripts were the TCR beta CDR3 regions. HTBI primers were employed in a first-round RT-PCR of the TCR CDR3. TCRdb itself ran the multiplex PCR reads through MiXCR, one entry per CDR3 protein. The sample contains roughly 560,000 distinct CDR3 sequences, roughly 14% of which appear only once. The sample is drawn from a study of T cells in Graves' hyperthyroidism and ophthalmopathy. Study-level points and caveats: Ophthalmopathy stood apart from stable hyperthyroidism in a 13 V-J model.

CDR3 length equals 13 residues. Trimming took off 1 base at V and 9 bases at J, with 9 bases between the two ends. In the ophthalmopathy cohort, Clinical Activity Score was at least 3, NOSPECS grade at least 4, and duration under 3 months. Pregnant or lactating patients were excluded, as were those with uncontrolled infection or other autoimmune disease. Using more than 8 ml of fresh peripheral blood, PBMCs were prepared. The receptor was isolated from a woman between 35 and 50 years old with Graves' ophthalmopathy. Sequencing was done on a sample of blood. The chain carries TRBV12-3 or TRBV12-4 and TRBJ2-2; tentatively, D is TRBD1 (6 bases). This chain's CDR3 is CASSLGGRRELFF. The CDR3 nucleotides are TGTGCCAGCAGTTTAGGGGGGCGACGGGAGCTGTTTTTT.